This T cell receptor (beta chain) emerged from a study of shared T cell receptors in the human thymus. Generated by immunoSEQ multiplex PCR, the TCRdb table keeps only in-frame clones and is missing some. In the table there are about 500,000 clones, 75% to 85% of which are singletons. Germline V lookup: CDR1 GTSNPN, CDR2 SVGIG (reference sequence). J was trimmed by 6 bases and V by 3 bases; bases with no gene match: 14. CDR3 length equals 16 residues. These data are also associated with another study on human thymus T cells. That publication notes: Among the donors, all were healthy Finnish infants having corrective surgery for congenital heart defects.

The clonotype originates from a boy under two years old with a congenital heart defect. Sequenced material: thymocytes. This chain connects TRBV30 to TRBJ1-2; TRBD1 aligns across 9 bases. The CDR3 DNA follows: TGTGCCTGGAGCGACCCCCATACAGGGGGCGGAGATGGCTACACCTTC. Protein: CAWSDPHTGGGDGYTF.